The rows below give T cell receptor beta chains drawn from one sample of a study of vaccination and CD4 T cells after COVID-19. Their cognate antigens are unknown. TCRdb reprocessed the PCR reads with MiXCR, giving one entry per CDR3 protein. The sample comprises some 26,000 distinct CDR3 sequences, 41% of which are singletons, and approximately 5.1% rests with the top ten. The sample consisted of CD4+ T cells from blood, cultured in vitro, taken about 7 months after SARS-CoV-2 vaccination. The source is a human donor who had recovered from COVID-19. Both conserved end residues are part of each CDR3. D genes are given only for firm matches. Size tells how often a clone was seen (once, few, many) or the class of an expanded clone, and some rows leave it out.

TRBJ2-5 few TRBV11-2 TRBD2 TGTGCCAGCAGCCCGCGGACTAGCGGGGACAAAGAGACCCAGTACTTC CASSPRTSGDKETQYF
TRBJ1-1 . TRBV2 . TGTGCCAGCAGCCTTTCCTCTGCCACTGAAGCTTTCTTT CASSLSSATEAFF
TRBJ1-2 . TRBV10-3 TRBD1 TGTGCCATCAGTGACGGACAGGGGAGAGGCTACACCTTC CAISDGQGRGYTF
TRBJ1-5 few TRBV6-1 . TGTGCCAGCTTAGGACAGAAGAATCAGCCCCAGCATTTT CASLGQKNQPQHF
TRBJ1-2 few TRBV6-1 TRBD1 TGTGCCAGAACATTCCGGGACAGGCCCTATGGCTACACCTTC CARTFRDRPYGYTF
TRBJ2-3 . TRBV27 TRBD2 TGTGCCAGCAGCCTTAGCGGGAGGGCCAGCACAGATACGCAGTATTTT CASSLSGRASTDTQYF
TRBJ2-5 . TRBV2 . TGTGCCAGCTCATCCTACCCGGAGACCCAGTACTTC CASSSYPETQYF
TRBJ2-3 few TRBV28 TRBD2 TGTGCCAGCAGTCCGGGACTAGCGACAGATACGCAGTATTTT CASSPGLATDTQYF
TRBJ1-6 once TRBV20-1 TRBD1 TGCAGTGCTGGGGACAGCTACAATTCACCCCTCCACTTT CSAGDSYNSPLHF
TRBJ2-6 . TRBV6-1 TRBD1 TGTGCCAGCAGGGTACCGGGACAGTTTAGCTCTGGGGCCAACGTCCTGACTTTC CASRVPGQFSSGANVLTF
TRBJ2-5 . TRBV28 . TGTGCCAGCAGTTTGACCCAGAACCAAGAGACCCAGTACTTC CASSLTQNQETQYF
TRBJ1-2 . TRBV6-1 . TGTGCCAGCAGTGAATTAATCAACTATGGCTACACCTTC CASSELINYGYTF
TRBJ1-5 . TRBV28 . TGTGCCAGCAGTTTATGGAACCGGGGGATACAGCCCCAGCATTTT CASSLWNRGIQPQHF
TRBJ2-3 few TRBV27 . TGTGCCAGCGGGGGATACAGGGTTGGCACAGATACGCAGTATTTT CASGGYRVGTDTQYF
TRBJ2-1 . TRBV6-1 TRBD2 TGTGCCAGCAGCCGGGGGGAAGATGAGCAGTTCTTC CASSRGEDEQFF
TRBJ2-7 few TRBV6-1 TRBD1 TGTGCCAGCAGTCGAGGGACAGGGGGGTACGAGCAGTACTTC CASSRGTGGYEQYF
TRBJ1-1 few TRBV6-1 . TGTGCCAGCAGTGGGGTATCGGGGAGGAACACTGAAGCTTTCTTT CASSGVSGRNTEAFF
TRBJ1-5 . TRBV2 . TGTGCCAGCAGACTCATGGATCAGCCCCAGCATTTT CASRLMDQPQHF
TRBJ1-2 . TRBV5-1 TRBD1 TGCGCCAGCAGCTTAGGGACAGGGGCTCCGGGCGGCTACACCTTC CASSLGTGAPGGYTF
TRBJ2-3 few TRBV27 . TGTGCCAGCAGTTTCTCCAGGGGCACAGATACGCAGTATTTT CASSFSRGTDTQYF
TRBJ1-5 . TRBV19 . TGTGCCAGTAGGGGGGGTTTTTCGCCCCAGCATTTT CASRGGFSPQHF
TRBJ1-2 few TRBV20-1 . TGCAGTGCTAGAACGGGGGATGGCTATGGCTACACCTTC CSARTGDGYGYTF
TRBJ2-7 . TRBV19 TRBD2 TGTGCCAGTAGTCCCCAGCGGGAGGACGAGCAGTACTTC CASSPQREDEQYF
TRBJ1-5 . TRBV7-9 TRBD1 TGTGCCAGCAGCTTAGTGGCAGGGGGTAGAAATCAGCCCCAGCATTTT CASSLVAGGRNQPQHF
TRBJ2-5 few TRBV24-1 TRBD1 TGTGCCAGCATTCGTCGGGGACAGGAGACCCAGTACTTC CASIRRGQETQYF
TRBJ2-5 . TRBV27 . TGTGCCAGCAGTTTATCGCGGCAGTACCAAGAGACCCAGTACTTC CASSLSRQYQETQYF
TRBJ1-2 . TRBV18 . TGTGCCAGCTCACCACAGGGGGATGGCTACACCTTC CASSPQGDGYTF
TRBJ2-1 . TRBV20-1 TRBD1 TGCAGTGCGCGGGACAGGGGAACAAACAATGAGCAGTTCTTC CSARDRGTNNEQFF
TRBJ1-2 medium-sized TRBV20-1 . TGCAGTGCTACCGACAAGAACTATGGCTACACCTTC CSATDKNYGYTF
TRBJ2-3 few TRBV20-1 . TGCAGTGTCACCGTGGGCGGCACAGATACGCAGTATTTT CSVTVGGTDTQYF
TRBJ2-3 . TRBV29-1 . TGCAGCGTTCGCTTGGGGGCCGAAACAGATACGCAGTATTTT CSVRLGAETDTQYF
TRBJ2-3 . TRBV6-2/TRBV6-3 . TGTGCCAGCAGTTACGCCGCCCGGGATACGCAGTATTTT CASSYAARDTQYF
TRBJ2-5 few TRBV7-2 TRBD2 TGTGCCAGCAGCTTACTAGCGGGATTCCAAGAGACCCAGTACTTC CASSLLAGFQETQYF
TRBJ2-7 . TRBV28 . TGTGCCACCCGAGGGGCCTCGAACTCCTACGAGCAGTACTTC CATRGASNSYEQYF
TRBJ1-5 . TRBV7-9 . TGTGCCAGCAGCTTATACGGGCAGGGGAGCAATCAGCCCCAGCATTTT CASSLYGQGSNQPQHF
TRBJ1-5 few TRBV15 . TGTGCCACCAGCAGAGCAGGGAGCCGGGGGAAGGGGGGCAATCAGCCCCAGCATTTT CATSRAGSRGKGGNQPQHF
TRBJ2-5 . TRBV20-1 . TGCAGTGCTAGCGGGAGATCGGAGACCCAGTACTTC CSASGRSETQYF
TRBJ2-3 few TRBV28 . TGTGCCAGCAGACCCGGGACAACCTCCACAGATACGCAGTATTTT CASRPGTTSTDTQYF
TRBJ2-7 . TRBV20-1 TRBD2 TGCAGTGCCCAATCAGGAACGACTAGCTCCATTCTCGAGCAGTACTTC CSAQSGTTSSILEQYF
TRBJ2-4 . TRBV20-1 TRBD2 TGCAGTGCCGCGGGAGGGGGGGCCAAAAACATTCAGTACTTC CSAAGGGAKNIQYF
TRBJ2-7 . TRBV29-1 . TGCAGCGCTAAAAGGGACCGGTACGAGCAGTACTTC CSAKRDRYEQYF
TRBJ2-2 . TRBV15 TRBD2 TGTGCCACCAGCAGAGAATACGGGGGGACCGGGGAGCTGTTTTTT CATSREYGGTGELFF
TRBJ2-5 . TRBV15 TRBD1 TGTGCCACCAGCGTAAGTTGGACAGGGGAGCGAGAGACCCAGTACTTC CATSVSWTGERETQYF
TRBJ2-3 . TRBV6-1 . TGTGCCAGCACCCGGGAATTGGGCACAGATACGCAGTATTTT CASTRELGTDTQYF
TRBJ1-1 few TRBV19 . TGTGCCAGTAGTCCAGGGAACACTGAAGCTTTCTTT CASSPGNTEAFF
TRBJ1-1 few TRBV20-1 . TGCAGTGCTAGGAAGACAGCGAACACTGAAGCTTTCTTT CSARKTANTEAFF
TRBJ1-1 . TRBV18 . TGTGCCAGCTCACCACGACAAGTGGACACTGAAGCTTTCTTT CASSPRQVDTEAFF
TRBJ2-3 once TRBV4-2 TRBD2 TGTGCCAGCAGCATCGACCTAGCGGGAAGCACAGATACGCAGTATTTT CASSIDLAGSTDTQYF
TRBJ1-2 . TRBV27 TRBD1 TGTGCCAGCTTTAAACCGGGACAGGGGACTTATGGCTACACCTTC CASFKPGQGTYGYTF
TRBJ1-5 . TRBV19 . TGTGCCAGTAGTATCACAGGGTTTGGGCAGCCCCAGCATTTT CASSITGFGQPQHF
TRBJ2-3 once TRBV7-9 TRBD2 TGTGCCAGCAGACAATATTCTGCCGGGACTAGCCGGGCAGATACGCAGTATTTT CASRQYSAGTSRADTQYF
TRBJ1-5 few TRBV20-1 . TGCAGTGCTAGAGATGGGGGGGCCCGGCAGCCCCAGCATTTT CSARDGGARQPQHF
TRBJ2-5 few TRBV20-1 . TGCAGTGCTAGTCTCCCAAGTGTAGAGACCCAGTACTTC CSASLPSVETQYF
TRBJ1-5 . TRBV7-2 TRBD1 TGTGCCAGCAGCCCCCGACAGGGAAGTTTTAGCAATCAGCCCCAGCATTTT CASSPRQGSFSNQPQHF
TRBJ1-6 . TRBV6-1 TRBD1 TGTGCCAGCAGCCAGACGGGACAGCACTATAATTCACCCCTCCACTTT CASSQTGQHYNSPLHF
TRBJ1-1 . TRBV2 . TGTGCCAGGAACCAGGCTGACACTGAAGCTTTCTTT CARNQADTEAFF
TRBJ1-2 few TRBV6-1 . TGTGCCAGCAGAGAAAGCGGGGCCCAGGAGGCCTATGGCTACACCTTC CASRESGAQEAYGYTF
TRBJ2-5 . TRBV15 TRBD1 TGTGCCACCAGCAGGGACAGGGCACAAGAGACCCAGTACTTC CATSRDRAQETQYF
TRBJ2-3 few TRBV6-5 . TGTGCCAGCAGTTTAGACTCTAGCACAGATACGCAGTATTTT CASSLDSSTDTQYF
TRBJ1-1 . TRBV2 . TGTGCCAGCAATGGACGGTCGAACACTGAAGCTTTCTTT CASNGRSNTEAFF